This T cell receptor (beta chain) was observed in a study of cytomegalovirus exposure and HLA in healthy donors (dated by TCRdb to between 2016 and 2019). In terms of the full investigation: An earlier analysis of several hundred of the donors reported roughly 300 Gb of sequence data and some 110 million unique TCR beta sequences obtained from about 170 million T cells. An early release that covered about 600 HLA-typed donors contained approximately 300 gigabases of sequencing data and around 80 million unique TCR sequences. Among the approximately 420 genotyped donors, around 81% belonged to the genetic ancestry cluster associated with self-reported Caucasian donors. The study aimed to test whether signatures of past pathogen exposure could be identified by cataloging public T cell receptors. The study profiled the T cell repertoires of about 640 subjects by immunosequencing and related them to cytomegalovirus serostatus. Besides the first cohort of roughly 660 subjects, a separate validation cohort made up of 120 different subjects was used. To predict cytomegalovirus infection status, the study brought together high-throughput TCR immunosequencing, statistical association of individual TCRs with disease status, and machine learning. In a later analysis, previously published TCR beta repertoires from more than 500 donors were re-analyzed and high-resolution HLA genotyping was added so that TCR occurrence patterns could be studied. The later analysis used no new phenotypic data to find candidate immune exposures, relying instead on TCR beta sequences and their occurrence across donors. To decide whether each TCR beta V gene segment behaved as functional or pseudogenic, an earlier analysis of approximately 600 of the donors relied on high-throughput TCR beta sequencing. Donor age, sex, ethnicity and CMV serostatus were compiled alongside the repertoire data. A later genetic analysis took genome-wide SNP genotypes for 398 of the 666 donors and used that subset as a discovery cohort. All discovery cohort repertoires had been generated on a single sequencing platform. Both class I and class II loci were covered by HLA typing, at four-digit resolution. Typing coverage varied by locus: roughly 629-640 donors for A, B, C, DRB1 and DQB1; roughly 510 for DQA1; over 600 for DPA1; roughly 450 for DPB1. Several DR-DQ haplotypes were treated as single units for association and clustering because of strong linkage in the cohort. On average, approximately 250,000 unique TCR beta nucleotide sequences were sequenced per donor among more than 350 genotyped donors of the cohort, with 15% to 20% of those sequences being non-productive.

The germline V gene (reference sequence) yields LNHDA for CDR1 and SQIVND for CDR2. Including the terminal cysteine and phenylalanine, the CDR3 comprises 14 residues. Just the 42-base CDR3 DNA is kept, in frame starting at base 1. Trimming removed 6 bases from V and 4 bases from J; the gene matches leave 4 bases unexplained. This clone was seen a few times. Its antigen target is currently unknown. Base qualities are missing; no much larger clone stands one base away. In total, over 600 healthy bone marrow donors made up the cohort. At the time of sampling, all cohort members were nominally healthy, though unrecorded immune exposures were likely present. The donor tested CMV seropositive and was one of the 289 seropositive cohort members. A peripheral blood sample was provided by each donor, and peripheral blood mononuclear cells were used for TCR beta sequencing. The Qiagen DNeasy Blood Extraction Kit was used to extract genomic DNA from the blood cell samples.

Library creation used the immunoSEQ multiplex PCR assay. For the multiplex PCR, a mixture combining 60 forward primers for TCR Vbeta segments and 13 reverse primers for TCR Jbeta segments was used. The CDR3 region of rearranged TCR beta genes was amplified from genomic DNA by a multiplex PCR assay. Amplified TCR beta libraries were sequenced as 87-base-pair reads on the Illumina HiSeq System. On the study's bioinformatics: A later analysis counted about 80 million unique TCR beta chains across the 700 or so repertoires, and 10 million to 11 million of these chains were shared by at least two donors. Raw reads were error-corrected and collapsed into unique sequences with a nearest-neighbor algorithm that merged closely related sequences to remove PCR and sequencing errors. To assign V, D and J gene segments, CDR3 sequences were aligned to IMGT reference sequences. For a sequence to be retained, at least a six-nucleotide match to both a V gene segment and a J gene segment was required. A rearrangement was called productive if the CDR3 had no stop codons and remained in frame with V and J, and every other rearrangement was called non-productive. CDR3 was defined by IMGT convention, running from the second conserved V-encoded cysteine to the conserved J-encoded phenylalanine. Sequences without an unambiguous match to a single V gene segment were excluded from the earlier analysis of almost 600 of the donors. An earlier analysis of about 600 of the donors called V segments functional above 56.7% productive rearrangements and segregating when the between-donor standard deviation exceeded 5%. A statistical classification framework was built for diagnosing cytomegalovirus status from the catalog of TCR beta chain sequences. A later analysis assigned V and J genes by comparing TCR nucleotide sequences with IMGT/GENE-DB human TR gene sequences. A later analysis assigned CDR3 sequences and most-parsimonious VDJ recombination scenarios with the TCRdist pipeline. In a later analysis, each TCR beta chain was defined by its CDR3 amino acid sequence together with its V-gene family, and reads lacking a unique V-gene family were excluded. A later analysis removed 592 highly shared, low-generation-probability nucleotide sequences to deal with suspected cross-contamination and a sequencing artifact. For each public chain, a later analysis derived a clonal expansion index from normalized ranks of inferred template counts within each repertoire. A later analysis computed generation probabilities with a VDJ recombination model fitted to out-of-frame rearrangements, and checked the results against IGoR. A later analysis scored TCR-TCR, TCR-HLA and TCR-CMV co-occurrence with hypergeometric tests, applying a repertoire-size bias correction to TCR pairs. False discovery rates were estimated in a later analysis by permuting HLA or CMV assignments 20 times. A later analysis grouped co-occurring TCRs with DBSCAN, adding TCRdist sequence similarity when clustering within HLA-allele-positive subsets. Repertoires with fewer than 30,000 or more than 120,000 public chains were left out of co-occurrence clustering, as were about five repertoires with anomalous nucleotide sharing. TCRdb limited this immuneACCESS table to in-frame rearrangements with V and J called. A share of clones is missing; checked studies link under half to unresolved V genes, and the rest is unexplained. V and J calls and clone size follow that table, whereas D and trimming were derived from the DNA. The table for this sample lists 95,000 to 150,000 clones; 65% to 80% of them were counted only once. The ten largest clones take up roughly 13% of the sample.

Findings and caveats that apply to the study as a whole: Three of the identified cytomegalovirus-associated TCR beta chains were confirmed in vitro to be specific for cytomegalovirus antigens. At a false discovery rate of 0.05, a later analysis linked under 20,000 TCR beta sequences to specific HLA alleles. Roughly uniform sequencing depth across donors was assumed in presence/absence analyses, although this assumption may not hold. According to a later genetic analysis, donors in an Asian-associated ancestry cluster had fewer N-insertions in productive TCRs than the approximately 670-donor mean. Some IMGT-functional V segments, including TRBV6-2 and TRBV6-3, could not be told apart with the 87-base-pair reads, so those segments were excluded. A group of highly shared sequence variants was considered likely to be a technical artifact of the sequencing pipeline. Because some donors lacked HLA typing at each locus, the association tests relied only on the typed subset. According to the authors, the approach could potentially be generalized to other disease states and immunological phenotypes. Over 15 rarely observed V segments, including chromosome 9 orphons, were excluded from the earlier analysis of several hundred of the donors because counts were too low. A later analysis found that most CMV-associated TCR beta chains appeared HLA-restricted, with HLA associations seemingly driven largely by CMV exposure. In both the original and validation cohorts, the classifier was reported to diagnose cytomegalovirus status with high specificity and sensitivity. In an earlier analysis of roughly 500 of the donors, most TCR beta V segments appeared in productive rearrangements about 87% or about 30% of the time, broadly matching IMGT annotations. A later analysis found that TCR association rates varied across HLA loci, with DRB1 alleles showing the most associated TCRs and HLA-C alleles the fewest. According to a later analysis, parvovirus B19, influenza, CMV and Epstein-Barr virus appeared linked to several top co-occurrence clusters. Linkage disequilibrium might explain the correlated functional status among segregating V segments, but an unknown experimental factor could not be excluded. The only immune exposure information available for the cohort was CMV serostatus. Strong co-occurrence of HLA alleles, especially DR and DQ, made assigning TCR associations to individual alleles difficult. Only TCR beta chains were sequenced in this cohort, and the absence of alpha or paired-chain data limited detectable features. In a later analysis, HLA-associated TCR beta chains were found to be more clonally expanded and to have lower generation probabilities than equally common non-associated chains. Across donors, most TCR sequences were observed very rarely, whereas some public TCRs were present in many individuals. The study gave a list of about 170 TCR beta chains associated with cytomegalovirus. A further reported finding was that TCR beta sequences accurately predicted the HLA-A and HLA-B alleles for most subjects in the first cohort. A later genetic analysis associated a missense DCLRE1C variant with V-gene and J-gene trimming of TCR beta chains, and an independent cohort replicated the association.

Sequencing was done on a sample of PBMCs. Recombination linked TRBV19 to TRBJ2-2; 8 of the junction bases match TRBD1. The sequence was obtained from a woman in her 40s in good health and CMV-seropositive. The nucleotides read TGTGCCAGTAGGGACAGGGTGGCCACCGGGGAGCTGTTTTTT. Translated, this is CASRDRVATGELFF.